This T cell receptor (beta chain) was recovered during a study of T cell responses to AZD1222 COVID-19 vaccine (dated by TCRdb to the early 2020s). A note on the overall study: AZD1222 recipients with second doses at about 4 weeks or about 12 weeks were pooled, because spike-specific TCR depth and breadth did not differ between schedules. Trial participants were enrolled into age subgroups of 18-55, 56-69 and 70-plus years, which contained about 150, 28 and 57 TCR-sequenced participants, respectively. TCR sequencing covered more than 230 trial participants: 200 to 210 given two doses of AZD1222 and 26 given two doses of MenACWY control vaccine.

The CDR3 regions of human TCRbeta chains were analyzed by immunosequencing. For the original study's pipeline: TCRs in the repertoires were compared against a reference library of SARS-CoV-2-specific TCRs that had been generated with the MIRA antigen-specificity platform. Breadth was defined as the fraction of unique TCRs that were SARS-CoV-2-associated, and depth was defined as the fraction of total T cells that were SARS-CoV-2-associated. Using the MIRA data, every spike-specific TCR was mapped to the spike region that the TCR reacted to and assigned to either a CD4 or a CD8 class. Log10-transformed breadth and depth values were compared by one-way ANOVA with Sidak's multiple comparisons tests. The table comes from immuneACCESS by way of TCRdb, which keeps in-frame sequences with V and J called. Part of the clones is missing from these tables; in studies checked, under half for an unresolved V gene and the rest for unknown reasons. V and J calls and clone size are given by that table; D and trimming were obtained from the DNA. The sample records about 180,000 clones, 87% of which are singletons. The top ten constitute less than 3% of the sample.

The germline V gene (reference sequence) supplies CDR1 DFQATT and CDR2 SNEGSKA. Between the V and J ends, shortened by 3 bases and 7 bases respectively, the junction contains 16 bases. CDR3 length: 15 amino acids, cysteine to phenylalanine. Only the CDR3 region is kept as DNA, spanning 45 bases read in frame from base 1. What the time point label conveys for this sample: baseline before first vaccination. Vaccinee samples came from UK trials COV001 and COV002, including a single-blind randomized controlled phase 2/3 trial of AZD1222 (ChAdOx1 nCoV-19) in healthy adults. Trial participant PBMC samples were collected at day 0 and day 28 after the second dose for TCRbeta chain sequencing. With respect to this clone: Its antigen remains unidentified. One base away there is no much larger clone; base qualities are not given.

The investigation overall reported the following: After two AZD1222 doses, spike-specific TCR breadth and depth were significantly higher than at day 0 and than in MenACWY recipients. Participants were mostly white British and included more females than males, and it was suggested by the authors that clonal diversity may have been underestimated. Conclusions about previously exposed vaccinees were limited because only a handful of AZD1222 recipients were SARS-CoV-2 seropositive at baseline. Because no samples from the day 14 peak response were available, repertoires could be characterized only after the peak T cell response. Epitopes outside the regions mutated in the B.1.351 and B.1.1.7 variants were reportedly recognized by nearly half of the unique spike-specific TCRs. CD4 TCRs associated with the vaccine covered the entire spike protein, and the dominant responses were in regions 160-218 and 743-854. The 56-69-year group was small, and its depth increase did not reach significance, likely because of low power.

The chain uses TRBV20-1 and TRBJ1-6; matching of 6 bases hints at TRBD1 as the D gene. The sample was peripheral blood, taken on day 0 of AZD1222 vaccination. The receptor's source is an adult in good health. The sequenced DNA: TGCAGTGCTAGTGACACTACAGGGTCGAATTCACCCCTCCACTTT. This sequence encodes CSASDTTGSNSPLHF.